The next 21 T cell receptor beta chains were all read from a single sample in a study of blood T cell repertoires in COVID-19. The method was immunoSEQ multiplex PCR; TCRdb's version includes in-frame clones alone and lacks a portion of them. Among over 130,000 clones, approximately 86% were seen once, and the ten largest hold under 6.5%. Sequencing used peripheral blood. These TCRs come from a human donor in a cohort sampled during active COVID-19.

The rearrangement joins TRBV6-5 to TRBJ1-1, with TRBD1 as a possible D gene (6 bases). Between the trimmed V and J ends, which lost 0 bases and 4 bases, there was a span of 15 bases. Per the germline V gene, CDR1 is MNHEY and CDR2 is SVGAGI. The CDR3 has 16 residues. The CDR3 bases are TGTGCCAGCAGTTACTCACGGGGGGGGCGCCGCACTGAAGCTTTCTTT. This gives the protein CASSYSRGGRRTEAFF.

The V gene is TRBV28, the J gene TRBJ2-7; tentatively, D is TRBD1 (6 bases). The CDR3 has 14 amino acids. The germline V gene encodes CDR1 MDHEN and CDR2 SYDVKM. Trimming cost V 5 bases and J 3 bases, with 14 bases left between them. CDR3 protein: CASSKQGVSYEQYF. In DNA form, the CDR3 reads TGTGCCAGCAGTAAACAGGGAGTTAGCTACGAGCAGTACTTC.

The chain combines TRBV7-9 with TRBJ1-6; 7 nucleotides line up with TRBD1. J lost 7 bases, V lost 2 bases, and 5 bases had no gene match. This CDR3 contains 15 residues. CDR1 is SEHNR and CDR2 is FQNEAQ in the germline V gene (reference sequence). CDR3 sequence (DNA): TGTGCCAGCAGCTTATTCGGGACAGACAATTCACCCCTCCACTTT. It specifies CASSLFGTDNSPLHF. The whole variable domain, filled in from reference TRBV7-9 and TRBJ1-6, reads DTGVSQNPRHKITKRGQNVTFRCDPISEHNRLYWYRQTLGQGPEFLTYFQNEAQLEKSRLLSDRFSAERPKGSFSTLEIQRTEQGDSAMYLCASSLFGTDNSPLHFGNGTRLTVT.

J is TRBJ2-7 and V is TRBV9, with 10 bases matching TRBD1. Per the germline V gene, CDR1 is SGDLS and CDR2 is YYNGEE. The V and J ends lost 4 bases and 2 bases, in that order; junction bases with no gene match: 3. CDR3 size: 14 residues. CDR3 region: CASSIGQGAYEQYF. CDR3 DNA sequence: TGTGCCAGCAGCATTGGACAGGGGGCCTACGAGCAGTACTTC. Filled out from reference TRBV9 and TRBJ2-7, the complete variable domain reads DSGVTQTPKHLITATGQRVTLRCSPRSGDLSVYWYQQSLDQGLQFLIQYYNGEERAKGNILERFSAQQFPDLHSELNLSSLELGDSALYFCASSIGQGAYEQYFGPGTRLTVT.

The V gene is TRBV28, the J gene TRBJ2-1; 8 bases agree with TRBD1. Losses at the gene ends were 3 bases for V and 7 bases for J; bases not matched to a gene: 5. The CDR3 extends over 14 amino acids. The germline gives CDR1 MDHEN, CDR2 SYDVKM. The CDR3 region has the DNA TGTGCCAGCAGTTTGGGGCAGGGGGCTAATGAGCAGTTCTTC. As protein: CASSLGQGANEQFF.

The chain recombines TRBV5-1 with TRBJ2-2, with TRBD1 as a possible D gene (5 bases). Per the germline V gene, CDR1 is SGHRS and CDR2 is YFSETQ. Trimming removed 1 base from V and 4 bases from J, with 8 bases in between. The CDR3 length is 14 residues. The CDR3 region has the DNA TGCGCCAGCAGCTTGCAGGGATCCACCGGGGAGCTGTTTTTT. Translation: CASSLQGSTGELFF.

The chain couples TRBV5-1 to TRBJ2-3; D is possibly TRBD1 (5 bases). The CDR3 contains 15 residues. V lost 0 bases and J 5 bases, leaving 13 bases between the germline ends. Germline V lookup: CDR1 SGHRS, CDR2 YFSETQ. The CDR3 protein is CASSLGQGRIDTQYF. CDR3 nucleotides: TGCGCCAGCAGCTTGGGCCAGGGAAGGATAGATACGCAGTATTTT. Variable domain in full (rest from reference TRBV5-1 and TRBJ2-3): KAGVTQTPRYLIKTRGQQVTLSCSPISGHRSVSWYQQTPGQGLQFLFEYFSETQRNKGNFPGRFSGRQFSNSRSEMNVSTLELGDSALYLCASSLGQGRIDTQYFGPGTRLTVL.

This chain joins TRBV13 and TRBJ2-5; 8 nucleotides line up with TRBD2. Germline trimming cut 3 bases from V and 4 bases from J; bases unmatched to any gene: 7. Germline V gene lookup returns CDR1 PRHDT and CDR2 FYEKMQ (reference sequence). The CDR3 spans 15 residues. The CDR3 nucleotides are TGTGCCAGCAGCTTTAGGCGGGGGGCTGGAGAGACCCAGTACTTC. Protein sequence: CASSFRRGAGETQYF. The full variable domain, in which reference TRBV13 and TRBJ2-5 provide the parts outside the CDR3, is AAGVIQSPRHLIKEKRETATLKCYPIPRHDTVYWYQQGPGQDPQFLISFYEKMQSDKGSIPDRFSAQQFSDYHSELNMSSLELGDSALYFCASSFRRGAGETQYFGPGTRLLVL.

The gene calls are TRBV4-2 and TRBJ1-3; D is perhaps TRBD1 (6 bases). The germline CDR1 and CDR2 sequences are LGHNA and YNFKEQ. This CDR3 region has 18 residues. V was trimmed by 2 bases and J by 1 base, leaving 18 bases between them. In nucleotides, the CDR3 is TGTGCCAGCAGCCAACTTAACTTGGGCACAGGGTCTGGAAACACCATATATTTT. The encoded protein is CASSQLNLGTGSGNTIYF.

V and J are TRBV19 and TRBJ1-6; D perhaps matches TRBD1 (5 bases). Germline assignment: CDR1 LNHDA and CDR2 SQIVND (reference sequence). This CDR3 contains 15 residues. V was pared by 7 bases and J by 9 bases, with 19 bases between. The CDR3 coding sequence is TGTGCCAGTACCTCAAAGGGACTCGAGGGTTCACCCCTCCACTTT. Translation gives CASTSKGLEGSPLHF.

The chain has TRBV28 and TRBJ2-4; D is uncertain. V was clipped by 8 bases and J by 0 bases, with 5 bases between them. The CDR3 spans 12 residues. Germline V gene data show CDR1 as MDHEN and CDR2 as SYDVKM. The chain's CDR3 is CASHVAKNIQYF. The CDR3 DNA reads TGTGCCAGCCATGTAGCCAAAAACATTCAGTACTTC.

This chain connects TRBV21-1 to TRBJ1-4. TRBV21-1 is a pseudogene. The CDR3 spans 17 residues. The CDR3: CASSNGGRGAFYEKLFF. The CDR3 bases are TGTGCCAGCAGCAACGGGGGGCGGGGAGCTTTCTATGAAAAACTGTTTTTT.

The chain is built from TRBV19 and TRBJ1-1; no firm D call. The CDR3 spans 12 residues. In germline, CDR1 is LNHDA, CDR2 SQIVND (reference sequence). V was cut by 7 bases and J by 2 bases, with 8 bases left in between. The CDR3 coding sequence is TGTGCCAGTAACGAGGTCAACACTGAAGCTTTCTTT. Translated: CASNEVNTEAFF.

In this sample, this clone is medium-sized. The rearrangement uses TRBV28 and TRBJ1-2, with D perhaps matching TRBD1 (5 bases). Germline loops: CDR1 MDHEN, CDR2 SYDVKM. V was cut by 6 bases and J by 4 bases, with 18 bases left in between. This CDR3 spans 15 amino acids. The CDR3 region is CASSPGGGSSYGYTF. The CDR3 DNA reads as TGTGCCAGCAGCCCGGGCGGGGGGAGTTCCTATGGCTACACCTTC.

To note about this clone: The same CDR3 arises from other DNA sequences in this sample as well. The chain couples TRBV1 to TRBJ2-7; the D call in the table, TRBD2, was not verified against the DNA. TRBV1 is deemed a pseudogene. This CDR3 contains 15 residues. CDR3 residues: CTSRRFGGVPYEQYF. Here the CDR3 DNA reads TGCACTAGCAGACGATTCGGGGGGGTCCCCTACGAGCAGTACTTC.

Of note for this clone: One end of the junction varies from germline; a read error may be responsible. The V and J genes are TRBV7-2 and TRBJ2-7; tentatively, D is TRBD2 (6 bases). Germline-derived CDR1 and CDR2 are SGHTA and FQGNSA. This CDR3 spans 14 amino acids. CDR3 DNA: TGTGCCAGCAGCTCAACCACCGACAGCGCGATACTAGCCTTC. It is translated as CASSSTTDSAILAF.

The chain joins TRBV6-5 to TRBJ2-3; D may be TRBD2 (6 bases). This CDR3 spans 12 amino acids. Trimming left V 8 bases short and J 6 bases short, with 12 bases between. CDR1 and CDR2 from the germline V gene are MNHEY and SVGAGI. CDR3 in DNA: TGTGCCAGCCGGAGGGACCTGGATACGCAGTATTTT. Translating gives CASRRDLDTQYF.

The chain employs TRBV5-1 and TRBJ2-7, with 10 bases that match TRBD2. This CDR3 contains 15 residues. In germline, CDR1 is SGHRS, CDR2 YFSETQ. J was trimmed by 5 bases and V by 0 bases; bases with no gene match: 5. Written as DNA, the CDR3 is TGCGCCAGCAGCTTGGTTCTAGCGGGAGAGAACGAGCAGTACTTC. Residues: CASSLVLAGENEQYF.

This clone was seen a handful of times. J is TRBJ1-1 and V is TRBV15; 8 bases map to TRBD1. The ends lost 2 bases at V and 4 bases at J; junction bases unmatched: 6. CDR1 is LNHNV, CDR2 YYDKDF, per germline (reference sequence). CDR3 length: 15 amino acids. CDR3 region: CATSRSDRGSTEAFF. As DNA, the CDR3 is TGTGCCACCAGCAGATCCGACAGGGGCAGCACTGAAGCTTTCTTT.

V and J are TRBV27 and TRBJ1-2; the match to TRBD1 covers 10 bases. V shed 5 bases, J shed 7 bases, and the junction held 13 bases outside the gene matches. Germline CDR1 and CDR2: MNHEY and SMNVEV (reference sequence). The CDR3 sequence is 16 residues long. The CDR3: CASSRINGQGERGYTF. DNA for the CDR3: TGTGCCAGCAGTCGAATAAACGGACAGGGGGAGCGTGGCTACACCTTC.

This clone was counted a single time. V and J are TRBV24-1 and TRBJ2-5; the match to TRBD2 covers 9 bases. The CDR3 consists of 17 residues. CDR1 and CDR2 (germline): KGHDR, SFDVKD. The V gene end was trimmed by 1 base and the J gene end by 5 bases; junction bases not matched to a gene: 10. The CDR3 DNA is TGTGCCACCAGTGATTTCCCAGCGGGGGGTTCTAGGGAGACCCAGTACTTC. Translation: CATSDFPAGGSRETQYF.